The clone carrying this TCR beta chain was counted once. The antigen is not known. 60 Vbeta and 13 Jbeta primers were used in PCR. Measured with immunoSEQ multiplex PCR; TCRdb has only the in-frame clones, and not every one. The data contain roughly 140,000 clones, around 84% of them singletons. The V gene lost 4 bases and the J gene lost 1 base, with 7 bases spanning the gap. This CDR3 contains 13 residues. Germline CDR1 MNHEY, CDR2 SVGAGI. This specimen comes from a study of cytomegalovirus exposure and HLA in healthy donors. Overall study findings and caveats: The majority of CMV-associated TCR beta chains were reported as apparently HLA-restricted in a later analysis.

When sampled, the donors appeared nominally healthy, though they likely had unrecorded immune exposures. The chain recombines TRBV6-5 with TRBJ1-1; unclear D gene. The sequenced sample consisted of PBMCs. This receptor was identified in a boy aged 2 to 10 in good health and CMV-seronegative. In nucleotides, the CDR3 is TGTGCCAGCAGTTCGTCCAGGAACACTGAAGCTTTCTTT. Protein product: CASSSSRNTEAFF.